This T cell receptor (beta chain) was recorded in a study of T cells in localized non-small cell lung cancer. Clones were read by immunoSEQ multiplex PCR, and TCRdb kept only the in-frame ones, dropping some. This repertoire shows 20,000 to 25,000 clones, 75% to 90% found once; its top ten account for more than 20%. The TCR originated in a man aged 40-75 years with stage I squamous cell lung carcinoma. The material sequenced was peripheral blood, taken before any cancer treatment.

The DNA of the CDR3 is TGTGCCAGCAGTGAAGGGCACTTCACAGATACGCAGTATTTT. Amino acids: CASSEGHFTDTQYF. V and J are TRBV6-1 and TRBJ2-3; D unclear. CDR3 size: 14 residues. Germline loops: CDR1 MNHNS, CDR2 SASEGT. V gave up 1 base and J gave up 2 bases, with 7 bases separating them.